The sequence of this T cell receptor (beta chain) was determined in a study of naive and memory T cell subsets. The beta constant-region primer was an equimolar mix of two oligonucleotides covering TRBC1 and TRBC2. A 12-nucleotide UMI and the SP2 primer were added to the cDNA 3' end by oligonucleotide ligation. Four rounds of PCR amplified the ligated cDNA using nested alpha and beta constant-region primers plus SP2. MiXCR was run by TCRdb on the UMI-ligation and nested PCR reads, yielding one entry per CDR3 protein. This table has 150,000 or so distinct CDR3 sequences, over 15% appearing once. J lost 7 bases, V lost 6 bases, and 6 bases had no gene match. Germline CDR1 is MNHEY and CDR2 is SVGAGI. This CDR3 is 13 amino acids long. After CD4 positive bead selection, the CD4-negative fraction gave CD8 T cells.

What was sequenced was naive CD4+ T cells from blood. This TCR was sampled from a human donor in good health. The V gene is TRBV6-5, the J gene TRBJ2-1; 7 nucleotides align to TRBD1. In DNA form, the CDR3 reads TGTGCCAGCAGCCGAGGGACAGCTAATGAGCAGTTCTTC. Translating it yields CASSRGTANEQFF.